This TCR beta chain was sequenced in a study of blood T cells in healthy people across ages. The overall study: Capture via template switching afforded approximately one barcoded beta molecule per two T cells.

With regard to this clonotype: Just one base apart from a much larger clone, this may be a read error.

Next came a second PCR, run for about 7 to 12 cycles, which used a sample-barcoded 5' primer along with a J-beta primer mix. TCRdb fed the 5' RACE reads into MiXCR, producing one record per CDR3 protein. The profile shows 540,000 or so distinct CDR3 sequences, 40% to 55% of them singletons. The sequenced material came from blood. The clonotype originates from a man older than 75 in good health.

The CDR3 DNA reads as TGTGTCAGCAGCCCCGCCAATCAGCCCCAGCATTTT. Translating gives CVSSPANQPQHF. The genes are TRBV6-6 and TRBJ1-5; D is undetermined. Germline assignment: CDR1 MNHNY and CDR2 SVGAGI (reference sequence). The length of the CDR3 is 12 residues.